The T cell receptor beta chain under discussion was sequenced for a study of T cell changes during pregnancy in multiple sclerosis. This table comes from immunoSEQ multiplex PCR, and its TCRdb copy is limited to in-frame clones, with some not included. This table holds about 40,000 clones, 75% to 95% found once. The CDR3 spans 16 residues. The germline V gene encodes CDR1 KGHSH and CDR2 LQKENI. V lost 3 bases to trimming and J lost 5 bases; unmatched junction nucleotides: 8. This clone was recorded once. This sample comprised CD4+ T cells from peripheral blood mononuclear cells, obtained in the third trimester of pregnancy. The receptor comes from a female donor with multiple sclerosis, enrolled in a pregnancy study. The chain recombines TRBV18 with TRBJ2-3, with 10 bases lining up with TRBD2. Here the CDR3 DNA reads TGTGCCAGCTCACCCGAAACTAGCGGGAAATTAGATACGCAGTATTTT. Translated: CASSPETSGKLDTQYF.